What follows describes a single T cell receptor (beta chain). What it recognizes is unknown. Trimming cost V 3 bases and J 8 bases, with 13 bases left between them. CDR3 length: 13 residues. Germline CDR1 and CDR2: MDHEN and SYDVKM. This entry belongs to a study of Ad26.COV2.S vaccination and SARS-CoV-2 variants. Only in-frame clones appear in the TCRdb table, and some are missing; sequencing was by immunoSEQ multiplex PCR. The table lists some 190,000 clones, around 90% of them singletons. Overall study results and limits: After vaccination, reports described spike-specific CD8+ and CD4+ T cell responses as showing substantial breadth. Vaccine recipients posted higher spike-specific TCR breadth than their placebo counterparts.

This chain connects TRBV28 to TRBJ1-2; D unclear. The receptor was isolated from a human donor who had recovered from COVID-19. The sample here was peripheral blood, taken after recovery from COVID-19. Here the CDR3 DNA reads TGTGCCAGCAGTTTCCTGGGGATGGGCGGCTACACCTTC. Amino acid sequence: CASSFLGMGGYTF.